This T cell receptor (beta chain) was sequenced in a study of PD-L1 blockade in urothelial cancer. The wider study: Patients previously received 0 to 3 chemotherapy regimens. T cells were recovered from blood samples at a median of 141,255.

Specified time point: pretreatment peripheral blood. Using immunoSEQ multiplex PCR, the repertoire was profiled, and TCRdb retains in-frame clones only, with some absent. In the table there are nearly 35,000 clones, 84% of which are singletons. CDR1 and CDR2 (germline): SGDLS, YYNGEE. CDR3 length equals 15 residues. Trimming took 0 bases from V and 2 from J; bases not matched to a gene: 2. This sequence joins TRBV9 and TRBJ2-1; TRBD2 matches 7 bases. The receptor was derived from a man aged 60 to 69 with urothelial cancer. The sample consisted of PBMCs, taken around atezolizumab (anti-PD-L1) treatment. The CDR3 bases are TGTGCCAGCAGCGTAGGAAGCGGGACCTACAATGAGCAGTTCTTC. This sequence encodes CASSVGSGTYNEQFF. The full variable domain, completed using reference TRBV9 and TRBJ2-1, is DSGVTQTPKHLITATGQRVTLRCSPRSGDLSVYWYQQSLDQGLQFLIQYYNGEERAKGNILERFSAQQFPDLHSELNLSSLELGDSALYFCASSVGSGTYNEQFFGPGTRLTVL.